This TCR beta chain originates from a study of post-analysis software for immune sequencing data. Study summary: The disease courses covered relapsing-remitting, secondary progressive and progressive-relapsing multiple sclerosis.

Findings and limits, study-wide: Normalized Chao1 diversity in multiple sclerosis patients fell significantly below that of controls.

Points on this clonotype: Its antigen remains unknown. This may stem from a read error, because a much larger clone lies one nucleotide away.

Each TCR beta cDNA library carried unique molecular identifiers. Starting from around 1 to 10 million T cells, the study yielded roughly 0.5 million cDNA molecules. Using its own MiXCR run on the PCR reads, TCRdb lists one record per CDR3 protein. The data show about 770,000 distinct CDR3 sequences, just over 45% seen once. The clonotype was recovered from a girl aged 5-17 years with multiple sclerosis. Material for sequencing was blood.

CDR3 region: CSVEGQLNTEAFF. The DNA for the CDR3 is TGCAGCGTTGAAGGACAGCTGAACACTGAAGCTTTCTTT. The chain has TRBV29-1 and TRBJ1-1, with a possible D match to TRBD1 (5 bases). CDR1 is SQVTM, CDR2 ANQGSEA, per germline. The CDR3 contains 13 residues. The V end was cut by 1 base, the J end by 0 bases, with 6 bases between. Based on the CDR3 plus reference TRBV29-1 and TRBJ1-1, the full variable domain is SAVISQKPSRDICQRGTSLTIQCQVDSQVTMMFWYRQQPGQSLTLIATANQGSEATYESGFVIDKFPISRPNLTFSTLTVSNMSPEDSSIYLCSVEGQLNTEAFFGQGTRLTVV.